This T cell receptor beta chain was profiled in a study of T-cell memory formation after mild COVID-19. Study-wide results and caveats: In pre-infection memory, a portion of responding clones appeared, which suggested that cross-reactive memory joined.

The CDR3 runs to 13 residues. The germline V gene has CDR1 LGHNA and CDR2 YNFKEQ. V lost 5 bases, J lost 1 base, and 5 bases lay in between. TCRdb redid the calling of the 5' RACE reads with MiXCR, one entry per CDR3 protein. This table has approximately 440,000 distinct CDR3 sequences, around 18% appearing once. This clonotype came up many times. Its antigen is currently unknown. Sequencing was performed on PBMCs or a T cell subset sorted from them (not recorded which). The receptor was isolated from an adult woman who had mild COVID-19 (a few samples of this study predate the infection). Cell type and time point are not known. The chain has TRBV4-2 and TRBJ2-2; D remains unclear. CDR3 coding DNA: TGTGCCAGCAGCACCCAGAACACCGGGGAGCTGTTTTTT. Its translation: CASSTQNTGELFF.